This passage covers 27 T cell receptor beta chains from one sample sequenced in a study of naive and memory T cell subsets. The study's findings and limits: Especially in CD8 cells, naive repertoires contained a few larger clonotypes, possibly CD45RA-re-expressing memory cells.

The beta constant-region primer was an equimolar mix of two oligonucleotides covering TRBC1 and TRBC2. Nested alpha and beta constant-region primers with the SP2 primer drove four PCR rounds on ligated cDNA. Via MiXCR, TCRdb re-called the UMI-ligation and nested PCR reads, giving one row per CDR3 protein. The data hold some 110,000 distinct CDR3 sequences, with more than 14% observed a single time. Antigen specificity for these receptors is unknown. Sequencing was done on a sample of naive CD8+ T cells from blood. Receptors were obtained from a human donor in good health.

Many counts were recorded for this clonotype. The CDR3 sequence is CASTTGSPYEQYF. The DNA of the CDR3 is TGTGCCAGCACGACAGGGAGCCCCTACGAGCAGTACTTC. The rearrangement joins TRBV5-6 to TRBJ2-7, with 7 nucleotides matching TRBD1. Trimming at V came to 6 bases and at J to 2 bases, leaving 5 bases not matched to a gene. The CDR3 has 13 residues. CDR1 and CDR2 from the germline V gene are SGHDT and YYEEEE.

Ten or more counts support this clonotype. The rearrangement joins TRBV25-1 to TRBJ2-7, with TRBD2 as a possible D gene (5 bases). The CDR3 sequence is 12 residues long. V gave up 4 bases and J gave up 2 bases, with 6 bases separating them. Per germline, CDR1 MGHDK and CDR2 SYGVNS. The CDR3 reads CASSVGTYEQYF. The CDR3 coding sequence is TGTGCCAGCAGTGTCGGGACCTACGAGCAGTACTTC.

A few counts support this clonotype. The chain links TRBV21-1 to TRBJ1-6. TRBV21-1 is classified as a pseudogene. The CDR3 spans 16 residues. The CDR3 loop reads CASSGEGQARNSPLHF. The DNA for the CDR3 is TGTGCCAGCAGCGGGGAGGGCCAGGCGCGTAATTCACCCCTCCACTTT.

The V call is TRBV28, the J call TRBJ2-7, with TRBD1 identical over 7 bases. This CDR3 is 14 amino acids long. From germline, CDR1 is MDHEN and CDR2 SYDVKM. Losses at the gene ends were 3 bases for V and 4 bases for J; bases not matched to a gene: 6. The CDR3 nucleotides are TGTGCCAGCAGTTTTCAGGGGGAAATTTACGAGCAGTACTTC. Its translation is CASSFQGEIYEQYF.

V is TRBV9 and J is TRBJ2-1; D might be TRBD1 (5 bases). The CDR3 runs 14 residues. Per germline, CDR1 SGDLS and CDR2 YYNGEE. The ends were cut back, 0 bases at V and 4 bases at J, with 8 bases in the middle. The CDR3 protein is CASSVGGVYNEQFF. The CDR3 nucleotides read TGTGCCAGCAGCGTAGGGGGCGTATACAATGAGCAGTTCTTC. Looking up the rest from reference TRBV9 and TRBJ2-1 gives the full variable domain: DSGVTQTPKHLITATGQRVTLRCSPRSGDLSVYWYQQSLDQGLQFLIQYYNGEERAKGNILERFSAQQFPDLHSELNLSSLELGDSALYFCASSVGGVYNEQFFGPGTRLTVL.

In this sample, this clonotype turned up a few times. V is TRBV15 and J is TRBJ2-1; D gene unclear. V gave up 5 bases and J gave up 0 bases, with 17 bases separating them. CDR3 length equals 17 residues. Germline V lookup: CDR1 LNHNV, CDR2 YYDKDF (reference sequence). The CDR3 DNA follows: TGTGCCACCAGCGGGCACGGGTACCGGAGCTCCTACAATGAGCAGTTCTTC. It specifies CATSGHGYRSSYNEQFF.

This clonotype was observed a handful of times. The chain couples TRBV5-6 to TRBJ2-7; D call uncertain. Germline-derived CDR1 and CDR2 are SGHDT and YYEEEE. This CDR3 comprises 15 residues. V lost 3 bases to trimming and J lost 0 bases, with 13 bases between them. CDR3 nucleotide sequence: TGTGCCAGCAGCTCACACCTAGTCCTCTCCTACGAGCAGTACTTC. This sequence encodes CASSSHLVLSYEQYF.

This chain connects TRBV4-3 to TRBJ1-3; D remains ambiguous. This CDR3 is built from 15 residues. Between the trimmed V and J ends, which lost 5 bases and 0 bases, there was a span of 11 bases. CDR1 and CDR2 from the germline V gene are LGHNA and YSLEER. This CDR3 is CASSREFSSGNTIYF. The DNA of the CDR3 is TGCGCCAGCAGCAGAGAATTCAGCTCTGGAAACACCATATATTTT.

In its sample, this clonotype was seen a few times. This chain's CDR3 is CASSLGQGFLGYTF. CDR3 sequence (DNA): TGTGCCAGCAGTCTGGGACAGGGGTTTCTCGGCTACACCTTC. The V call is TRBV5-8, the J call TRBJ1-2; 10 bases map to TRBD1. This CDR3 spans 14 amino acids. Germline trimming cut 5 bases from V and 8 bases from J; bases unmatched to any gene: 9. The germline V gene has CDR1 SGHTS and CDR2 YDEGEE.

The chain combines TRBV20-1 with TRBJ1-5; D gene unclear. The CDR3 is 12 residues long. V shed 4 bases and J shed 4 bases, with 8 bases lying between them. Germline CDR1 reads DFQATT; CDR2 reads SNEGSKA (reference sequence). CDR3 sequence (DNA): TGCAGTGCTAAGGAAGGGAATCAGCCCCAGCATTTT. Translating it yields CSAKEGNQPQHF.

The J gene is TRBJ2-1, the V gene TRBV12-3 or TRBV12-4; D not certain. This CDR3 is 14 amino acids long. Deletions cut 3 bases from V and 6 bases from J, with 12 bases between. CDR3 region: CASSLGGSGNEQFF. CDR3 coding DNA: TGTGCCAGCAGTTTGGGCGGCTCGGGCAATGAGCAGTTCTTC.

Only a few counts were recorded for this clonotype. The chain carries TRBV13 and TRBJ2-6; TRBD1 is a possible D gene (6 bases). V shed 0 bases and J shed 3 bases, with 12 bases lying between them. This CDR3 comprises 17 residues. In germline, CDR1 is PRHDT, CDR2 FYEKMQ (reference sequence). CDR3 nucleotides: TGTGCCAGCAGCTTAGGCCCTACAGGGATTGGGGCCAACGTCCTGACTTTC. This codes for CASSLGPTGIGANVLTF.

In its sample, this clonotype was seen many times. The chain recombines TRBV6-2 or TRBV6-3 with TRBJ1-1, with D possibly matching TRBD1 (5 bases). V lost 5 bases and J 5 bases, leaving 15 bases between the germline ends. From germline, CDR1 is MNHEY and CDR2 SVGEGT. This CDR3 is 14 amino acids long. The CDR3 loop is CASSTGFRGTEAFF. DNA of the CDR3: TGTGCCAGCAGTACGGGATTCCGGGGGACTGAAGCTTTCTTT.

This clonotype was detected a few times. This chain joins TRBV12-5 and TRBJ2-7; the match to TRBD1 covers 8 bases. The CDR3 runs 14 residues. Germline CDR1 and CDR2: LGHNT and FRNRAP. V was clipped by 2 bases and J by 2 bases; unmatched bases: 2. The CDR3 nucleotides are TGTGCTAGTGGTTTGACAGGGGGAACCTACGAGCAGTACTTC. This codes for CASGLTGGTYEQYF.

There are a few counts of this clonotype. The chain has TRBV21-1 and TRBJ1-5; the D call TRBD1 from the table was never checked on the DNA. TRBV21-1 is listed as a pseudogene. The CDR3 extends over 18 amino acids. CDR3 sequence reads: CASSKEVWDRGSNQPQHF. The CDR3 DNA follows: TGTGCCAGCAGCAAAGAAGTTTGGGACAGGGGGTCCAATCAGCCCCAGCATTTT.

This clonotype was detected a few times. The V and J genes are TRBV27 and TRBJ2-3; D might be TRBD1 or TRBD2, each matching 5 bases. The germline V gene encodes CDR1 MNHEY and CDR2 SMNVEV (reference sequence). V shed 5 bases and J shed 6 bases, with 18 bases lying between them. CDR3 size: 15 residues. The CDR3 DNA reads TGTGCCAGCAGTCGCCGGGACGGAGCATCGGATACGCAGTATTTT. As protein: CASSRRDGASDTQYF.

This clonotype was picked up many times. V usage is TRBV9 and J usage is TRBJ1-1; 9 nucleotides match TRBD1. The V and J ends lost 3 bases and 2 bases, in that order; junction bases with no gene match: 2. The germline V gene has CDR1 SGDLS and CDR2 YYNGEE. The CDR3 has 14 residues. The CDR3: CASSGTGGNTEAFF. CDR3 bases: TGTGCCAGCAGCGGCACAGGGGGCAACACTGAAGCTTTCTTT.

This clonotype was seen more than once but under ten times. V is TRBV4-3 and J is TRBJ2-1; 9 bases match TRBD2. V lost 2 bases and J lost 4; bases outside the gene matches: 3. CDR3 size: 15 residues. The germline V gene encodes CDR1 LGHNA and CDR2 YSLEER. CDR3 bases: TGCGCCAGCAGCCAACAGCGGGGGGAGTACAATGAGCAGTTCTTC. As protein: CASSQQRGEYNEQFF.

This clonotype was picked up many times. V gene TRBV24-1 combines with J gene TRBJ2-3, with 8 bases matching TRBD2. The germline V gene has CDR1 KGHDR and CDR2 SFDVKD. Germline trimming cut 1 base from V and 6 bases from J; bases unmatched to any gene: 14. The CDR3 has 18 amino acids. CDR3 nucleotides: TGTGCCACCAGTGATTTAAGGAGCGGGAGTCGGAGAGGCGATACGCAGTATTTT. Translation: CATSDLRSGSRRGDTQYF.

This chain joins TRBV20-1 and TRBJ1-4, with D unresolved. Germline values: CDR1 DFQATT, CDR2 SNEGSKA (reference sequence). Trimming removed 5 bases at V and 8 bases at J, with 12 bases between. The CDR3 is 12 residues long. The CDR3 nucleotides are TGCAGTGCTCCTACGGGGAGGGAAAAACTGTTTTTT. Translation: CSAPTGREKLFF.

V gene TRBV10-3 combines with J gene TRBJ2-3, with TRBD2 matching 10 bases. J lost 2 bases, V lost 3 bases, and 8 bases had no gene match. The CDR3 length is 17 residues. CDR1 ENHRY and CDR2 SYGVKD come from the germline V gene. The CDR3 DNA reads as TGTGCCATCAGTGACGGATTTGGGACTAGCGACACAGATACGCAGTATTTT. It yields the protein CAISDGFGTSDTDTQYF.

This clonotype has more than one count but fewer than ten. The chain carries TRBV6-5 and TRBJ1-2; D gene uncertain. Germline CDR1 reads MNHEY; CDR2 reads SVGAGI. V was pared by 6 bases and J by 0 bases, with 5 bases between. This CDR3 is 12 amino acids long. The CDR3 protein is CASSGPNYGYTF. The CDR3 DNA sequence: TGTGCCAGCAGCGGACCTAACTATGGCTACACCTTC.

This clonotype turned up a few times. The V and J genes are TRBV16 and TRBJ2-7; D is perhaps TRBD2 (5 bases). The germline V gene encodes CDR1 KGHSY and CDR2 FQNENV. This CDR3 has 15 amino acids. V was trimmed by 4 bases and J by 5 bases, leaving 18 bases between them. Here the CDR3 DNA reads TGTGCCAGCAGCCCCCCGGTCGGGGTTCGGGACGAGCAGTACTTC. Amino acids: CASSPPVGVRDEQYF.

This clonotype was counted at least ten times. The chain joins TRBV6-2 or TRBV6-3 to TRBJ1-5; D gene uncertain. Germline CDR1 and CDR2: MNHEY and SVGEGT. The CDR3 totals 13 residues. The V gene lost 6 bases and the J gene lost 2 bases, with 8 bases spanning the gap. The CDR3 loop is CASSHGGNQPQHF. The CDR3 DNA follows: TGTGCCAGCAGCCACGGTGGCAATCAGCCCCAGCATTTT.

This clonotype was detected ten times or more. The chain couples TRBV6-5 to TRBJ2-1; D is uncertain. Germline CDR1 reads MNHEY; CDR2 reads SVGAGI. CDR3 size: 16 residues. The germline V and J ends were trimmed by 8 bases and 0 bases, with 17 bases remaining between them. This chain's CDR3 is CASLRLPWSSYNEQFF. CDR3 bases: TGTGCCAGCCTTCGCCTGCCATGGAGCTCCTACAATGAGCAGTTCTTC.

This clonotype was detected only a few times. The chain links TRBV7-8 to TRBJ2-1; 9 bases line up with TRBD2. Germline CDR1 and CDR2: SGHVS and FQNEAQ. J lost 0 bases, V lost 4 bases, and 13 bases had no gene match. CDR3 length: 19 residues. CDR3 sequence reads: CASSSARSSGGSSYNEQFF. Here the CDR3 DNA reads TGTGCCAGCAGCTCCGCCCGTTCGAGCGGGGGGAGCTCCTACAATGAGCAGTTCTTC.

The table lists this clonotype with many counts. The rearrangement joins TRBV3-1 to TRBJ2-1; D is possibly TRBD2 (6 bases). V lost 0 bases, J lost 8 bases, and 14 bases lay in between. Germline CDR1 LGHDT, CDR2 YNNKEL (reference sequence). CDR3 length: 15 amino acids. The CDR3, as DNA: TGTGCCAGCAGCCAAGATAGAGCTAGCGAGGATGAGCAGTTCTTC. Translation: CASSQDRASEDEQFF.